A selection of T cell receptor beta chains follows, all from one sample in a study of blood T cell repertoires in COVID-19. Here immunoSEQ multiplex PCR was the method, and the copy in TCRdb shows in-frame clones only, minus some. The table lists some 260,000 clones, under 90% of them singletons. Sequencing was performed on peripheral blood. Receptors were obtained from a woman in her late teens or twenties with acute or convalescent COVID-19. Both conserved end residues are part of each CDR3. The D gene is left open where the match is weak. Some rows have no size entry. The others give once, few or many, or a class for an expanded clone.

cdr3_nt,cdr3_aa,d_call,cdr3_length,j_call,clone_size,v_call
TGTGCCAGTAGTCCATCTTGGGGACAGGGGGCGAATCAGCCCCAGCATTTT,CASSPSWGQGANQPQHF,TRBD1,17,TRBJ1-5,NA,TRBV19
TGTGCCAGCAGTAAGGGCGGGACAGGGAGGAACACCGGGGAGCTGTTTTTT,CASSKGGTGRNTGELFF,TRBD1,17,TRBJ2-2,NA,TRBV6-2/TRBV6-3
TGTGCCAGTAGTGGACAGGCTACTAGCACAGATACGCAGTATTTT,CASSGQATSTDTQYF,TRBD1,15,TRBJ2-3,NA,TRBV19
TGTGCCAGCAGCCAAGATCACGGGACAGTTAATGAGCAGTTCTTC,CASSQDHGTVNEQFF,TRBD1,15,TRBJ2-1,NA,TRBV3-1/TRBV3-2
TGTGCCAGCAGTACTCCGGGACTAGAGCAGTTCTTC,CASSTPGLEQFF,TRBD2,12,TRBJ2-1,NA,TRBV12-3/TRBV12-4
TGCGCCAGCAGCTTGGCCCGGACTAGCGGGAGGGGCCCCTACGAGCAGTACTTC,CASSLARTSGRGPYEQYF,TRBD2,18,TRBJ2-7,NA,TRBV5-1
TGTGCCAGCAGGCACAGACCGAACACTGAAGCTTTCTTT,CASRHRPNTEAFF,NA,13,TRBJ1-1,NA,TRBV3-1/TRBV3-2
TGTGCCAGTAGTATCGTTGGAGGGCGGAACGAGCAGTACTTC,CASSIVGGRNEQYF,NA,14,TRBJ2-7,NA,TRBV19
TGTGCCAGCAGCGAGACAGGGGTAGGAGCCTATGGCTACACCTTC,CASSETGVGAYGYTF,TRBD1,15,TRBJ1-2,NA,TRBV9
TGTGCCTCCCGGGGAGACAGGTGGAATGAGCAGTTCTTC,CASRGDRWNEQFF,NA,13,TRBJ2-1,NA,TRBV2
TGTGCCAGCAGTTACTCCGGGGGTCATATGAACACTGAAGCTTTCTTT,CASSYSGGHMNTEAFF,NA,16,TRBJ1-1,few,TRBV6-5
TGTGCCAGCAGCTCGGGACAGCTTAATGAAAAACTGTTTTTT,CASSSGQLNEKLFF,TRBD1,14,TRBJ1-4,NA,TRBV5-5
TGTGCCAGCAGCCCGATGACGACTAGCGGGAGAGGGGCAGATACGCAGTATTTT,CASSPMTTSGRGADTQYF,TRBD2,18,TRBJ2-3,NA,TRBV5-8
TGTGCCAGCAGTGTAGGGACAGGGGGATCCTACGAGCAGTACTTC,CASSVGTGGSYEQYF,TRBD1,15,TRBJ2-7,NA,TRBV2
TGCGCCAGCAGCCGAGGGCCGCGGGAGTGGAAGACCCAGTACTTC,CASSRGPREWKTQYF,TRBD2,15,TRBJ2-5,NA,TRBV4-3
TGTGCCAGTAGTATTGGGTCCGGGGACGAGCAGTACTTC,CASSIGSGDEQYF,NA,13,TRBJ2-7,NA,TRBV19
TGCGCCAGCAGCTTGTATTCGGGAGAGCAGTTCTTC,CASSLYSGEQFF,NA,12,TRBJ2-1,NA,TRBV5-1
TGTGCCAGCAGCACAACCAGGGGCCACGCACACAATGAGCAGTTCTTC,CASSTTRGHAHNEQFF,NA,16,TRBJ2-1,NA,TRBV21-1